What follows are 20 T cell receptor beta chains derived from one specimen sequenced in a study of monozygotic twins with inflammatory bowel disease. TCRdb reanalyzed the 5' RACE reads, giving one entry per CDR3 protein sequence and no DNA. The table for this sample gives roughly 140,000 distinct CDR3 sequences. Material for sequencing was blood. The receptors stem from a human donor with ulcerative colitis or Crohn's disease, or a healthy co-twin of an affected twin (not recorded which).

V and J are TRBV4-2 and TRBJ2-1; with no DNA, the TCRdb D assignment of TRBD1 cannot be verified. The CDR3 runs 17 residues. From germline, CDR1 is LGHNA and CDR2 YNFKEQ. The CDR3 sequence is CASSQDGTGGAYNEQFF.

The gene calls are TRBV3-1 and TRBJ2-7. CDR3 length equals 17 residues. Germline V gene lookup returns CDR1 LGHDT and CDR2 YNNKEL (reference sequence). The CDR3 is CASPQGDIGIYSYEQYF.

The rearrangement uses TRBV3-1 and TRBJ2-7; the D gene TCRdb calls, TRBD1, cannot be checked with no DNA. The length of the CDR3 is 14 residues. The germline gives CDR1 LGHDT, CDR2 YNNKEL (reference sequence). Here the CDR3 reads CASSQGTGPYEQYF.

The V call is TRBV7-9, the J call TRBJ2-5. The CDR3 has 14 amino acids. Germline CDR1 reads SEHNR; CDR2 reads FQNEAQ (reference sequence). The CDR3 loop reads CASSSYRFQETQYF.

The CDR3 loop is CASSLISGDEQYF. The chain is built from TRBV7-3 and TRBJ2-7; TCRdb names TRBD1, which stays unverified in the absence of DNA. The CDR3 extends over 13 amino acids. CDR1 is SGHTA and CDR2 is FQGTGA in the germline V gene.

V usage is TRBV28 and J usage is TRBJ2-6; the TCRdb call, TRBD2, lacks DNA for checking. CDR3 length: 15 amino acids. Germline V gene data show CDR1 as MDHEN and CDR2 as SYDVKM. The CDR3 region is CASCTLPTGANVLTF.

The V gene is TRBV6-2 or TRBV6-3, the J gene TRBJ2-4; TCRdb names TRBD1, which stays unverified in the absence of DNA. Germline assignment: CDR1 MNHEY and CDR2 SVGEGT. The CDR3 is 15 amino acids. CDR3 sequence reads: CASSTNRGSKNIQYF.

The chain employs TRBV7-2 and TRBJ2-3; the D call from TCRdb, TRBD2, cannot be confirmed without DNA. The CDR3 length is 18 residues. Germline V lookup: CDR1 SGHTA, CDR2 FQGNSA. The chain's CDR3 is CASSLAWRGGRSTDTQYF.

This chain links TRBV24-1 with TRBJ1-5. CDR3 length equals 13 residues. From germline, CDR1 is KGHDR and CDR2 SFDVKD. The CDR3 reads CATRDSNNQPQHF.

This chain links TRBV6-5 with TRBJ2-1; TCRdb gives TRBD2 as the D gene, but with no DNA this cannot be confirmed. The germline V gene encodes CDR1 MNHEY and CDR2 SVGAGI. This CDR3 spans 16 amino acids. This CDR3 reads CASSYRLAGGYNEQFF.

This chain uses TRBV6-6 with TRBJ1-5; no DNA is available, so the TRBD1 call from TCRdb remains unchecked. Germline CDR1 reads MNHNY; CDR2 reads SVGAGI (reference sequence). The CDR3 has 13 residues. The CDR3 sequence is CASSYSATGVEHF.

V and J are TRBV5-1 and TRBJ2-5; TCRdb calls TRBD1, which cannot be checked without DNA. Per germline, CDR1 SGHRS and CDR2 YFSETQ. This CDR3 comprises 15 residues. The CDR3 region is CASSLEGTVQETQYF.

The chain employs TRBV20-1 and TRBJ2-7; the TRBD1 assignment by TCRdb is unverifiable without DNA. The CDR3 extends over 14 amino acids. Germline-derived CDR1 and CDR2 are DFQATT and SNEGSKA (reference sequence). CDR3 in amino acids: CSATNTGLPYEQYF.

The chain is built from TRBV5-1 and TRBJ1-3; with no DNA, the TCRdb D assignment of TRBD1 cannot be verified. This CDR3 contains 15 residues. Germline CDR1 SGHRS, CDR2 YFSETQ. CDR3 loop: CASSGGTVSGNTIYF. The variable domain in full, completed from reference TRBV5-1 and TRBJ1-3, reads KAGVTQTPRYLIKTRGQQVTLSCSPISGHRSVSWYQQTPGQGLQFLFEYFSETQRNKGNFPGRFSGRQFSNSRSEMNVSTLELGDSALYLCASSGGTVSGNTIYFGEGSWLTVV.

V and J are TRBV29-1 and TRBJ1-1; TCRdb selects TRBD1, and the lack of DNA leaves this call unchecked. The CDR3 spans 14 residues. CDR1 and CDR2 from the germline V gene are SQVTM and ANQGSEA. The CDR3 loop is CSVELSRGRAEAFF.

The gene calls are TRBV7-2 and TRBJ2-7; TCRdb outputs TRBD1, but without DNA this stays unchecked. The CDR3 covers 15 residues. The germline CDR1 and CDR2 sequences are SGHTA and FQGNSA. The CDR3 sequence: CASTGGPGSSYEQYF.

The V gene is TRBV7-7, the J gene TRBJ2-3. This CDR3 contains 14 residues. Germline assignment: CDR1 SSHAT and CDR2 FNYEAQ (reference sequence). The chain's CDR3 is CASSLASGTDTQYF.

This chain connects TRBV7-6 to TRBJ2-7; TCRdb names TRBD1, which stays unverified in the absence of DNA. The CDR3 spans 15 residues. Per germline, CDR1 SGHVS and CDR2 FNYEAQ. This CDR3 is CASSLGLGQGGEQYF. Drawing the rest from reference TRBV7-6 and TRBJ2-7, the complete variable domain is GAGVSQSPRYKVTKRGQDVALRCDPISGHVSLYWYRQALGQGPEFLTYFNYEAQQDKSGLPNDRFSAERPEGSISTLTIQRTEQRDSAMYRCASSLGLGQGGEQYFGPGTRLTVT.

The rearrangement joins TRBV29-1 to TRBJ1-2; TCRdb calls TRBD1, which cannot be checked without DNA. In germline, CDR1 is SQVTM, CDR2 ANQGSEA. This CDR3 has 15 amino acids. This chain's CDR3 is CSVGAGGTRFYGYTF.

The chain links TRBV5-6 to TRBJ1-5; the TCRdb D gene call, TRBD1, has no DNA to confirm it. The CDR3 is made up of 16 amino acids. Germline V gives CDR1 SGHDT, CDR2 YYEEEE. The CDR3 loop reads CASSPGPNRGNQPQHF.